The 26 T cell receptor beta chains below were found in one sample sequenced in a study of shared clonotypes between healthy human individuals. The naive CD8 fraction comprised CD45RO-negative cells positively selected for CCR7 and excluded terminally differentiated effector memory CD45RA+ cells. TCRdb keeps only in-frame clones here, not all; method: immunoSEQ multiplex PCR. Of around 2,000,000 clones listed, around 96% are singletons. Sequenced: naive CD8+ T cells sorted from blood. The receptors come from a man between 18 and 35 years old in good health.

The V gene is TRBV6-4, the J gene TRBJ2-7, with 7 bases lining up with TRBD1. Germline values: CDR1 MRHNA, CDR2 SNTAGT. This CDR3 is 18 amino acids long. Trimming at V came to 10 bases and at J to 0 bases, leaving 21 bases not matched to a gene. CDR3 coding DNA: TGTGCCACCTACCAGTTGACTCAACAGGGGAATAGCTCCTACGAGCAGTACTTC. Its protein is CATYQLTQQGNSSYEQYF.

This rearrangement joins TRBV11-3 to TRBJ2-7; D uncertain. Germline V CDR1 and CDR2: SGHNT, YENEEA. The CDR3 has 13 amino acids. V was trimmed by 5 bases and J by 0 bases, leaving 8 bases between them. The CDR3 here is CASSLSFSYEQYF. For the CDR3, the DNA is TGTGCCAGCAGCCTCTCATTCTCCTACGAGCAGTACTTC.

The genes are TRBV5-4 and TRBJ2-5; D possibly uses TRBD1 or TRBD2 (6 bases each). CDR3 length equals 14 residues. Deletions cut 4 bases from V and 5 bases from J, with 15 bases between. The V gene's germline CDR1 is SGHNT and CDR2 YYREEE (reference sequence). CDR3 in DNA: TGTGCCAGCAGCCCCCCGGGGGCGGGGGAGACCCAGTACTTC. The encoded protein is CASSPPGAGETQYF.

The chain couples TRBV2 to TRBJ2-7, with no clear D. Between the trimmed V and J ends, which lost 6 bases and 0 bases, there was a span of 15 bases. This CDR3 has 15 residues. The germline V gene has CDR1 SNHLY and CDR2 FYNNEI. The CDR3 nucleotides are TGTGCCAGCAGGTCCCCCTTTGGCCGCTCCTACGAGCAGTACTTC. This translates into CASRSPFGRSYEQYF.

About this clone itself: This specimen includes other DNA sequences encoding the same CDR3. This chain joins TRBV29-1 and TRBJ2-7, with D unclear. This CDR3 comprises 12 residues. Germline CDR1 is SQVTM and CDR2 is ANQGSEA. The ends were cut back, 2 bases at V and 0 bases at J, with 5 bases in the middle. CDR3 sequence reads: CSVELSSYEQYF. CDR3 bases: TGCAGCGTTGAACTGAGCTCCTACGAGCAGTACTTC.

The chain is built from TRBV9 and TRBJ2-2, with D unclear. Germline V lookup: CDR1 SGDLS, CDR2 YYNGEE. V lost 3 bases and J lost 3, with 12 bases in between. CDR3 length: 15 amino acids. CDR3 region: CASSDPGSYTGELFF. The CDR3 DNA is TGTGCCAGCAGCGACCCTGGGTCTTACACCGGGGAGCTGTTTTTT.

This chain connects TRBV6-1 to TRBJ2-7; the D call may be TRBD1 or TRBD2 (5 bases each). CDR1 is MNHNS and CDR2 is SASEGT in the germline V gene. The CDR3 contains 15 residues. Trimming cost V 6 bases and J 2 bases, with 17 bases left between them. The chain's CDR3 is CASSRVGDGTYEQYF. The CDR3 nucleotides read TGTGCCAGCAGCCGGGTGGGGGACGGCACCTACGAGCAGTACTTC.

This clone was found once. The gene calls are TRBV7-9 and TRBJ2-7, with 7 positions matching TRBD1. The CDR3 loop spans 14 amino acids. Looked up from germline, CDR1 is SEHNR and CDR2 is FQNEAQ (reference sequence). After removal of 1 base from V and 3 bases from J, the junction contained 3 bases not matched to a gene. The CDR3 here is CASSLGGTDYEQYF. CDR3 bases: TGTGCCAGCAGCTTAGGGGGGACAGACTACGAGCAGTACTTC.

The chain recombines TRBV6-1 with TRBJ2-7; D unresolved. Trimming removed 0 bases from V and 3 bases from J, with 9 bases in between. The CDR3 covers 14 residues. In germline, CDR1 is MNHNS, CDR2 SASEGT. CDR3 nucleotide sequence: TGTGCCAGCAGTGAAGCGCTTTACGGCTACGAGCAGTACTTC. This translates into CASSEALYGYEQYF.

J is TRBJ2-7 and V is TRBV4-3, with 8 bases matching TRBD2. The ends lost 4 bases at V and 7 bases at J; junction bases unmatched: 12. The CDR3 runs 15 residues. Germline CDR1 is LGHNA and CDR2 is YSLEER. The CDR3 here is CASSPSAAGVWEQYF. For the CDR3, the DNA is TGCGCCAGCAGCCCGTCTGCAGCGGGAGTATGGGAGCAGTACTTC.

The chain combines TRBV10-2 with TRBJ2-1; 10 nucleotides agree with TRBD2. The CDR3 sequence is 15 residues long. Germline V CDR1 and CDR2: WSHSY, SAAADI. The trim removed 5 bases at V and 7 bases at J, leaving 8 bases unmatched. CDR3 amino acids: CASSLAGEGGNEQFF. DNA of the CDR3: TGCGCCAGCAGTCTAGCGGGGGAGGGTGGTAATGAGCAGTTCTTC.

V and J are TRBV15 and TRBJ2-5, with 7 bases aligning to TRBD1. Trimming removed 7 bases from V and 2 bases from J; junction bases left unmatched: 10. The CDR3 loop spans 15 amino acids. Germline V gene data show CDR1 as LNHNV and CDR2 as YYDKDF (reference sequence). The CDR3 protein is CATTTGTVIQETQYF. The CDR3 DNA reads TGTGCCACCACTACTGGGACAGTTATTCAAGAGACCCAGTACTTC.

The CDR3 reads CASSSRLAGGLSGANVLTF. The CDR3 DNA follows: TGTGCCAGCAGCTCCCGACTAGCGGGAGGCCTCTCTGGGGCCAACGTCCTGACTTTC. The rearrangement joins TRBV7-9 to TRBJ2-6, with 13 bases identical to TRBD2. CDR1 is SEHNR and CDR2 is FQNEAQ in the germline V gene (reference sequence). The CDR3 is made up of 19 amino acids. V was pared by 4 bases and J by 0 bases, with 6 bases of the junction left unmatched. The variable domain in full, with the rest retrieved from reference TRBV7-9 and TRBJ2-6, is DTGVSQNPRHKITKRGQNVTFRCDPISEHNRLYWYRQTLGQGPEFLTYFQNEAQLEKSRLLSDRFSAERPKGSFSTLEIQRTEQGDSAMYLCASSSRLAGGLSGANVLTFGAGSRLTVL.

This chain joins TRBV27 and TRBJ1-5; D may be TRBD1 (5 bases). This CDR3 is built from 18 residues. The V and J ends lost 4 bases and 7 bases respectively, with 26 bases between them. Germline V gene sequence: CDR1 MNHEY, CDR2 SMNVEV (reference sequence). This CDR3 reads CASSSADGGAAYGQPQHF. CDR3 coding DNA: TGTGCCAGCAGTTCCGCCGATGGGGGTGCCGCCTATGGCCAGCCCCAGCATTTT.

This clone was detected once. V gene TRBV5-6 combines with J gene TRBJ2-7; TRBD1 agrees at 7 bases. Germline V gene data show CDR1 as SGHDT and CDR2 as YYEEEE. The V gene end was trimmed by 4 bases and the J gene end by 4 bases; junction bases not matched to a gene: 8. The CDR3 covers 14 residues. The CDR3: CASSLTGQRYEQYF. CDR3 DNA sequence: TGTGCCAGCAGCCTTACGGGACAGAGATACGAGCAGTACTTC.

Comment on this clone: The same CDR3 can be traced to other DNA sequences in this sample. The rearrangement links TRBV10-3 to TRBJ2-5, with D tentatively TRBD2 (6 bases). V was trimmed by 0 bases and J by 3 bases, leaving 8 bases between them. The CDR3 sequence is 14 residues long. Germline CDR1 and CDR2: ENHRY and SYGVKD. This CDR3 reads CAISESGGEETQYF. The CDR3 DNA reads TGTGCCATCAGTGAGTCGGGGGGTGAAGAGACCCAGTACTTC.

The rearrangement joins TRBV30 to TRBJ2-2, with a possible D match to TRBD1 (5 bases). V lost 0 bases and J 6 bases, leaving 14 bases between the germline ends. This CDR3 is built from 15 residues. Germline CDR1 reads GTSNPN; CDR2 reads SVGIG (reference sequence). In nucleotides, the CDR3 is TGTGCCTGGAGTGTAGGACACAGTACTTCCGGGGAGCTGTTTTTT. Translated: CAWSVGHSTSGELFF.

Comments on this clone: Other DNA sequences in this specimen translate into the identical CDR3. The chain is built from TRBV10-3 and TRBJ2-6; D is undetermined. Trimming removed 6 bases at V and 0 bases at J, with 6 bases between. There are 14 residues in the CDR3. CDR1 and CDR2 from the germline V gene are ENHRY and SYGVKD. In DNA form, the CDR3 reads TGTGCCATCAGAGACGACTCTGGGGCCAACGTCCTGACTTTC. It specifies CAIRDDSGANVLTF.

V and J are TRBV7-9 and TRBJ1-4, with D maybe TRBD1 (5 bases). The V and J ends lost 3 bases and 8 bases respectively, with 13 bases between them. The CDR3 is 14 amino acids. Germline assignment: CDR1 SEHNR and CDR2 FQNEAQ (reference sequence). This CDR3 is CASSFADRDEKLFF. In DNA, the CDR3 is TGTGCCAGCAGCTTCGCCGACAGAGACGAAAAACTGTTTTTT.

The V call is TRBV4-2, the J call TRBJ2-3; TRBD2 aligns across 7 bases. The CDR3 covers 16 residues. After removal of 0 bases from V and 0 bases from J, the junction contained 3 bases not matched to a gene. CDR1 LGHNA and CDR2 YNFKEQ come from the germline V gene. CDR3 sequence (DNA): TGTGCCAGCAGCCAAGACGGGGGGTCTAGCACAGATACGCAGTATTTT. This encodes CASSQDGGSSTDTQYF.

The CDR3 DNA reads as TGCGCCAGCAGCCAAGTGGTGGGACTACTAAGCTCCTACGAGCAGTACTTC. Translating gives CASSQVVGLLSSYEQYF. The chain employs TRBV4-1 and TRBJ2-7; 7 positions match TRBD2. The CDR3 totals 17 residues. Trimming at V came to 1 base and at J to 0 bases, leaving 9 bases not matched to a gene. Germline CDR1 is MGHRA and CDR2 is YSYEKL.

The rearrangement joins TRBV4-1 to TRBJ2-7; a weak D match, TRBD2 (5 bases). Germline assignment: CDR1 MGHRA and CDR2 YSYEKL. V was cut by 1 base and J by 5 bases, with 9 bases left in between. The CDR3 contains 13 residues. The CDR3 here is CASSQGGFDEQYF. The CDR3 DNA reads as TGCGCCAGCAGCCAAGGAGGGTTCGACGAGCAGTACTTC.

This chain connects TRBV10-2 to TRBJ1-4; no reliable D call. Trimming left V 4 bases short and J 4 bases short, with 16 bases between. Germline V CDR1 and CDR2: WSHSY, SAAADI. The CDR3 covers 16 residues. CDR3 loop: CASSARSPGDNEKLFF. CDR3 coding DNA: TGCGCCAGCAGTGCTCGTTCCCCAGGAGATAATGAAAAACTGTTTTTT.

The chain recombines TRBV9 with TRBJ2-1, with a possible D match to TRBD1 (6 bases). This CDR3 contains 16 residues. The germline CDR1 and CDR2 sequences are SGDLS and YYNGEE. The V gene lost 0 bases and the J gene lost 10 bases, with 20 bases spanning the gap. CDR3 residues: CASSVEDSGLTAEQFF. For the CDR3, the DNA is TGTGCCAGCAGCGTAGAGGACAGCGGCCTAACAGCCGAGCAGTTCTTC. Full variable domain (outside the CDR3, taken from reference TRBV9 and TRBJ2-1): DSGVTQTPKHLITATGQRVTLRCSPRSGDLSVYWYQQSLDQGLQFLIQYYNGEERAKGNILERFSAQQFPDLHSELNLSSLELGDSALYFCASSVEDSGLTAEQFFGPGTRLTVL.

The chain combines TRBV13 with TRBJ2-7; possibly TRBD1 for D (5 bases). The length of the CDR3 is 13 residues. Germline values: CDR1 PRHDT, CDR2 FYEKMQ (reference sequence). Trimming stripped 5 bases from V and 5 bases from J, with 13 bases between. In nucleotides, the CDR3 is TGTGCCAGCAGCCCGCAGGGCCGGAACGAGCAGTACTTC. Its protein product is CASSPQGRNEQYF.

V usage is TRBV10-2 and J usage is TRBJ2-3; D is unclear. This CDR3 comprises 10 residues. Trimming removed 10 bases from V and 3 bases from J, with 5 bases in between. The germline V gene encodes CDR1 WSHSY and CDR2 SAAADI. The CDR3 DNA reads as TGCGCCACCACGACAGATACGCAGTATTTT. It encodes CATTTDTQYF.